These 27 T cell receptor beta chains share one sample of origin, sequenced in a study of T cells in Graves' hyperthyroidism and ophthalmopathy. Template material for amplifying TCR beta CDR3 regions consisted of RNA transcripts. Carried out on the TCR CDR3, a first-round RT-PCR used the HTBI primer set. TCRdb analysed the multiplex PCR reads with MiXCR anew, one entry per CDR3 protein. The profile shows a few hundred thousand distinct CDR3 sequences, 15% to 19% of them singletons. The sample consisted of blood. Receptors were obtained from a woman aged 18 to 35 with Graves' hyperthyroidism that later progressed to Graves' ophthalmopathy.

This clonotype has only a few counts. The chain is built from TRBV5-1 and TRBJ2-2; 7 nucleotides line up with TRBD1. The CDR3 contains 15 residues. V lost 3 bases, J lost 4 bases, and 6 bases stayed unmatched. In germline, CDR1 is SGHRS, CDR2 YFSETQ. This chain's CDR3 is CASSSSQGVTGELFF. CDR3 bases: TGCGCCAGCAGCTCCTCTCAGGGGGTCACCGGGGAGCTGTTTTTT.

The chain has TRBV7-9 and TRBJ2-1, with 11 bases lining up with TRBD2. Germline CDR1 and CDR2: SEHNR and FQNEAQ (reference sequence). The CDR3 has 15 residues. Trimming took 6 bases from V and 4 from J; bases not matched to a gene: 5. The CDR3 region is CASRTSGTQYNEQFF. In nucleotides, the CDR3 is TGTGCCAGCAGGACTAGCGGGACGCAATACAATGAGCAGTTCTTC.

This clonotype has just a few counts. The chain recombines TRBV5-1 with TRBJ1-2; D not resolved. CDR1 SGHRS and CDR2 YFSETQ come from the germline V gene. This CDR3 region has 15 residues. The ends were cut back, 1 base at V and 3 bases at J, with 13 bases in the middle. The CDR3 reads CASSLWVGSDYGYTF. The CDR3 nucleotides read TGCGCCAGCAGCTTGTGGGTAGGATCCGACTATGGCTACACCTTC. The full variable domain, in which reference TRBV5-1 and TRBJ1-2 provide the parts outside the CDR3, is KAGVTQTPRYLIKTRGQQVTLSCSPISGHRSVSWYQQTPGQGLQFLFEYFSETQRNKGNFPGRFSGRQFSNSRSEMNVSTLELGDSALYLCASSLWVGSDYGYTFGSGTRLTVV.

Many counts were recorded for this clonotype. The chain couples TRBV18 to TRBJ2-3; 10 nucleotides line up with TRBD1. Germline CDR1 is KGHSH and CDR2 is LQKENI. The CDR3 has 16 amino acids. Losses at the gene ends were 0 bases for V and 4 bases for J; bases not matched to a gene: 4. CDR3 protein: CASSPPVGQGSDTQYF. DNA for the CDR3: TGTGCCAGCTCACCACCTGTGGGACAGGGGTCAGATACGCAGTATTTT. The full variable domain, with the rest looked up from reference TRBV18 and TRBJ2-3, is NAGVMQNPRHLVRRRGQEARLRCSPMKGHSHVYWYRQLPEEGLKFMVYLQKENIIDESGMPKERFSAEFPKEGPSILRIQQVVRGDSAAYFCASSPPVGQGSDTQYFGPGTRLTVL.

This clonotype was observed a handful of times. The genes are TRBV3-1 and TRBJ2-5; TRBD2 agrees at 12 bases. Germline V CDR1 and CDR2: LGHDT, YNNKEL (reference sequence). This CDR3 contains 20 residues. V lost 4 bases to trimming and J lost 4 bases; unmatched junction nucleotides: 19. CDR3 nucleotides: TGTGCCAGCAGCCGTAAAGGGGTTTTCGGGCTAGCGGGAGGGGGAGAGACCCAGTACTTC. Encoded protein: CASSRKGVFGLAGGGETQYF.

The rearrangement joins TRBV6-1 to TRBJ2-1, with 10 bases aligning to TRBD1. V lost 5 bases, J lost 7 bases, and 8 bases stayed unmatched. This CDR3 spans 15 amino acids. CDR1 and CDR2 from the germline V gene are MNHNS and SASEGT. The CDR3 spells CASSPGQGTGNEQFF. CDR3 DNA: TGTGCCAGCAGTCCGGGACAGGGGACGGGTAATGAGCAGTTCTTC.

This clonotype was seen repeatedly, ten times or more. V gene TRBV3-1 combines with J gene TRBJ2-1; D unclear. From germline, CDR1 is LGHDT and CDR2 YNNKEL (reference sequence). There are 11 residues in the CDR3. V was shortened by 5 bases and J by 8 bases, with 7 bases between the two germline ends. DNA of the CDR3: TGTGCCAGCAGCACGGTCGATGAGCAGTTCTTC. It encodes CASSTVDEQFF.

The sample holds many counts of this clonotype. The V and J genes are TRBV28 and TRBJ2-7; a possible D gene is TRBD2 (6 bases). Trimming took off 2 bases at V and 6 bases at J, with 11 bases between the two ends. CDR3 length: 13 residues. Germline CDR1 and CDR2: MDHEN and SYDVKM. In nucleotides, the CDR3 is TGTGCCAGCAGTTTAGCGGGAACAGGCGAGCAGTACTTC. Translated, it gives CASSLAGTGEQYF. The variable domain in full, with the rest retrieved from reference TRBV28 and TRBJ2-7, is DVKVTQSSRYLVKRTGEKVFLECVQDMDHENMFWYRQDPGLGLRLIYFSYDVKMKEKGDIPEGYSVSREKKERFSLILESASTNQTSMYLCASSLAGTGEQYFGPGTRLTVT.

This clonotype was counted at least ten times. CDR3 loop: CASSLSLVSPLHF. The CDR3 nucleotides are TGTGCCAGCAGTTTATCGTTGGTATCACCCCTCCACTTT. The chain has TRBV27 and TRBJ1-6; D is undetermined. There are 13 residues in the CDR3. CDR1 is MNHEY, CDR2 SMNVEV, per germline (reference sequence). The V end was cut by 0 bases, the J end by 10 bases, with 7 bases between.

This clonotype was counted at least ten times. The CDR3 DNA is TGTGCCAGCGGCCACTATTCCTACGAGCAGTACTTC. Translated: CASGHYSYEQYF. The chain has TRBV27 and TRBJ2-7; the D is unclear. Germline-derived CDR1 and CDR2 are MNHEY and SMNVEV (reference sequence). The ends were cut back, 8 bases at V and 1 base at J, with 9 bases in the middle. This CDR3 contains 12 residues.

This clonotype was counted ten times or more. The chain employs TRBV10-3 and TRBJ1-2; D remains ambiguous. V was cut by 0 bases and J by 7 bases, with 12 bases left in between. In germline, CDR1 is ENHRY, CDR2 SYGVKD. This CDR3 is 14 amino acids long. The DNA of the CDR3 is TGTGCCATCAGTGAGTCGACCGGCGACGGTGGCTACACCTTC. Amino acids: CAISESTGDGGYTF.

This rearrangement joins TRBV24-1 to TRBJ2-2; 8 bases line up with TRBD1. J was trimmed by 1 base and V by 3 bases; bases with no gene match: 6. The CDR3 has 17 amino acids. The V gene's germline CDR1 is KGHDR and CDR2 SFDVKD. The chain's CDR3 is CATSDLDRGVNTGELFF. In DNA form, the CDR3 reads TGTGCCACCAGTGATCTCGACAGGGGAGTGAACACCGGGGAGCTGTTTTTT.

This clonotype has at least ten counts. V and J are TRBV2 and TRBJ1-2; no clear D gene. The CDR3 is 14 residues long. The V end was cut by 7 bases, the J end by 4 bases, with 16 bases between. In germline, CDR1 is SNHLY, CDR2 FYNNEI. CDR3 DNA sequence: TGTGCCAGCACCGTTTCCCGGGCCATCTATGGCTACACCTTC. This translates into CASTVSRAIYGYTF.

This clonotype was seen more than once but under ten times. V is TRBV5-5 and J is TRBJ1-3; D is ambiguous. The CDR3 has 9 amino acids. Germline V gene sequence: CDR1 SGHKS, CDR2 YYEKEE (reference sequence). The CDR3 nucleotides read TGTGAAGTCGGAAACACCATATATTTT. Protein product: CEVGNTIYF.

This clonotype was counted ten times or more. This chain joins TRBV10-3 and TRBJ1-1; 7 bases are a match to TRBD1. With V trimmed by 10 bases and J by 5 bases, 4 bases remained unmatched. Germline CDR1 is ENHRY and CDR2 is SYGVKD. This CDR3 is 11 amino acids long. The CDR3 region is CATAGGTEAFF. The CDR3 region has the DNA TGTGCCACGGCAGGGGGAACTGAAGCTTTCTTT.

This clonotype has ten or more counts. V gene TRBV29-1 combines with J gene TRBJ1-1, with D unclear. The V gene's germline CDR1 is SQVTM and CDR2 ANQGSEA. V lost 4 bases and J lost 4, with 13 bases in between. The CDR3 is made up of 13 amino acids. This CDR3 reads CSVVSQAGTEAFF. The CDR3 DNA sequence: TGCAGCGTTGTCAGCCAGGCGGGCACTGAAGCTTTCTTT.

This clonotype has a handful of counts. This chain joins TRBV30 and TRBJ2-3; D assignment may be TRBD1 or TRBD2 (6 bases each). V lost 2 bases and J 5 bases, leaving 17 bases between the germline ends. Germline V CDR1 and CDR2: GTSNPN, SVGIG (reference sequence). The CDR3 runs to 15 residues. CDR3 DNA sequence: TGTGCCTGGAGTAGTCTAGGGGGGCCCCAAGATACGCAGTATTTT. This encodes CAWSSLGGPQDTQYF.

The chain is built from TRBV11-2 and TRBJ1-2; 10 bases fit TRBD1. The CDR3 has 16 amino acids. Germline CDR1 reads SGHAT; CDR2 reads FQNNGV. J lost 4 bases, V lost 5 bases, and 10 bases had no gene match. CDR3 sequence: CASSPLGTGVGYGYTF. DNA for the CDR3: TGTGCCAGCAGCCCATTGGGGACAGGGGTTGGCTATGGCTACACCTTC.

This clonotype has ten or more counts. This chain uses TRBV29-1 with TRBJ2-5; possible D gene TRBD2, 5 bases. The CDR3 loop spans 13 amino acids. Trimming stripped 5 bases from V and 2 bases from J, with 12 bases between. Looked up from germline, CDR1 is SQVTM and CDR2 is ANQGSEA. The CDR3 here is CSVTGLEQETQYF. The CDR3 DNA reads as TGCAGCGTTACCGGACTGGAACAAGAGACCCAGTACTTC.

This clonotype was recorded at least ten times. The V call is TRBV20-1, the J call TRBJ2-1, with TRBD2 matching over 8 bases. The length of the CDR3 is 14 residues. The V segment lost 7 bases and the J segment 9 bases; nucleotides outside the gene matches: 14. Germline CDR1 reads DFQATT; CDR2 reads SNEGSKA (reference sequence). The CDR3 DNA is TGCAGTGTCCCCCTCGTAGCGGGATCTGTTGAGCAGTTCTTC. It codes for CSVPLVAGSVEQFF.

With respect to this clonotype: A much larger clone sits a single nucleotide away, making a read error possible. The chain recombines TRBV3-1 with TRBJ2-1; no reliable D call. The germline V and J ends were trimmed by 1 base and 5 bases, with 15 bases remaining between them. CDR3 length: 16 amino acids. Germline loops: CDR1 LGHDT, CDR2 YNNKEL (reference sequence). The CDR3 nucleotides read TGTGCCAGCAGCCAAGGGGCACTCATCCTACACAATGAGCAGTTCTTC. This codes for CASSQGALILHNEQFF.

This clonotype was observed a handful of times. V is TRBV19 and J is TRBJ2-1; TRBD2 matches at 8 bases. Germline CDR1 reads LNHDA; CDR2 reads SQIVND (reference sequence). This CDR3 comprises 18 residues. Losses at the gene ends were 4 bases for V and 2 bases for J; bases not matched to a gene: 13. CDR3 coding DNA: TGTGCCAGTAGTACCCCCCGGGAGACTAGCGTCACCTACAATGAGCAGTTCTTC. Translation gives CASSTPRETSVTYNEQFF. Full variable domain (remainder filled in from reference TRBV19 and TRBJ2-1): DGGITQSPKYLFRKEGQNVTLSCEQNLNHDAMYWYRQDPGQGLRLIYYSQIVNDFQKGDIAEGYSVSREKKESFPLTVTSAQKNPTAFYLCASSTPRETSVTYNEQFFGPGTRLTVL.

The table lists this clonotype with many counts. V usage is TRBV2 and J usage is TRBJ1-5; D is perhaps TRBD1 (5 bases). V lost 4 bases and J lost 5, with 9 bases in between. Looked up from germline, CDR1 is SNHLY and CDR2 is FYNNEI. The CDR3 has 13 residues. CDR3 nucleotide sequence: TGTGCCAGCAGTGGTGAGGGGCATCAGCCCCAGCATTTT. As protein: CASSGEGHQPQHF.

This clonotype was detected only a few times. The chain is built from TRBV5-4 and TRBJ1-1; D remains unclear. Germline values: CDR1 SGHNT, CDR2 YYREEE (reference sequence). CDR3 length equals 14 residues. V lost 2 bases to trimming and J lost 0 bases, with 8 bases between them. The CDR3 is CASSLIPMNTEAFF. In DNA form, the CDR3 reads TGTGCCAGCAGCTTAATCCCGATGAACACTGAAGCTTTCTTT. The variable domain in full, with the rest retrieved from reference TRBV5-4 and TRBJ1-1, is ETGVTQSPTHLIKTRGQQVTLRCSSQSGHNTVSWYQQALGQGPQFIFQYYREEENGRGNFPPRFSGLQFPNYSSELNVNALELDDSALYLCASSLIPMNTEAFFGQGTRLTVV.

The gene calls are TRBV12-3 or TRBV12-4 and TRBJ2-3; D not resolved. Trimming shortened V by 7 bases and J by 4 bases, and 15 bases separated the two germline ends. This CDR3 contains 14 residues. The DNA of the CDR3 is TGTGCCAGCACATCTACGGTAGGCGCAGATACGCAGTATTTT. It specifies CASTSTVGADTQYF.

The V call is TRBV12-3 or TRBV12-4, the J call TRBJ2-1, with D possibly TRBD2 on 5 matching bases. The CDR3 runs to 15 residues. V was shortened by 5 bases and J by 0 bases, with 11 bases between the two germline ends. The CDR3 coding sequence is TGTGCCAGCAGTGCCGGACTGAACTCCTACAATGAGCAGTTCTTC. This sequence encodes CASSAGLNSYNEQFF.

This clonotype was seen at least ten times. The chain is built from TRBV18 and TRBJ2-7; 12 bases align to TRBD1. There are 14 residues in the CDR3. The germline gives CDR1 KGHSH, CDR2 LQKENI. The ends lost 5 bases at V and 5 bases at J; junction bases unmatched: 4. CDR3 residues: CASSTGQGADEQYF. The CDR3 nucleotides read TGTGCCAGCTCAACGGGACAGGGGGCGGACGAGCAGTACTTC.